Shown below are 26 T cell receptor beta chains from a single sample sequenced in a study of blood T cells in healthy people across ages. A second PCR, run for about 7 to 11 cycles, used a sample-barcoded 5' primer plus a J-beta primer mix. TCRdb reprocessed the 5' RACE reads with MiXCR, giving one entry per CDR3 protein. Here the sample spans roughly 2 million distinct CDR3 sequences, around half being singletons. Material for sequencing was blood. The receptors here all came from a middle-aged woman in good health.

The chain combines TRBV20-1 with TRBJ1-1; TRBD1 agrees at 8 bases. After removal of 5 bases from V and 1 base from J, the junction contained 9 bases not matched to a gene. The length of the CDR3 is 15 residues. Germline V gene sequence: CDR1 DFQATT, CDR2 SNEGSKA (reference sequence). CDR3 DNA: TGCAGTGCTCCCCGGACAGGGTCCCCGAACACTGAAGCTTTCTTT. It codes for CSAPRTGSPNTEAFF.

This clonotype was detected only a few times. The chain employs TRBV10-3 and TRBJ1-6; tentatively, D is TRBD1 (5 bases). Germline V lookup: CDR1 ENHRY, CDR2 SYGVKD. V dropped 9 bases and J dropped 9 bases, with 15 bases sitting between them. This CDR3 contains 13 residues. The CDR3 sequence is CAISRGDGSPLHF. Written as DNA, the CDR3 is TGTGCCATTTCTCGAGGGGATGGTTCACCCCTCCACTTT.

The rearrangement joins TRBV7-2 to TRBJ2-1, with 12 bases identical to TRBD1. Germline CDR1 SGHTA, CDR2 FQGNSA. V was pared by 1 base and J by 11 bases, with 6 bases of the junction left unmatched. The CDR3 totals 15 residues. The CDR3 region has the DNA TGTGCCAGCAGCTTAGTGGGACAGGGGGCGCATAAGCAGTTCTTC. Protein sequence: CASSLVGQGAHKQFF.

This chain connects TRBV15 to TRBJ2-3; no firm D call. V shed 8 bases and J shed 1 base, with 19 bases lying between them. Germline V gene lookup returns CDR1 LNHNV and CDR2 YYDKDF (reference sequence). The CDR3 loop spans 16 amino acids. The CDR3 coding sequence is TGTGCCACCTTGCTCCGGAACAGAAAAGGCACAGATACGCAGTATTTT. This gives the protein CATLLRNRKGTDTQYF.

In nucleotides, the CDR3 is TGTGCCACACGACAGGGTCCCTACGAGCAGTACTTC. This gives the protein CATRQGPYEQYF. The genes are TRBV6-5 and TRBJ2-7, with 7 nucleotides matching TRBD1. From germline, CDR1 is MNHEY and CDR2 SVGAGI. With V trimmed by 10 bases and J by 2 bases, 5 bases remained unmatched. This CDR3 has 12 residues.

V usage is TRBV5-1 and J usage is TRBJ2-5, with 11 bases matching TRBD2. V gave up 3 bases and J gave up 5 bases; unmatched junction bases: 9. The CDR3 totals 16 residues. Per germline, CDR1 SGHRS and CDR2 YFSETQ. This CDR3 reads CASSSGLAGRHETQYF. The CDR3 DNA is TGCGCCAGCAGCTCCGGACTAGCGGGCCGTCATGAGACCCAGTACTTC.

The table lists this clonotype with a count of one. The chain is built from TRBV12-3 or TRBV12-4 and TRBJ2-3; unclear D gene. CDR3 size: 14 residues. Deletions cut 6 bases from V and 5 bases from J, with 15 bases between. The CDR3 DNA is TGTGCCAGCAGCCACCTAGTGCGCGAAGATACGCAGTATTTT. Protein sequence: CASSHLVREDTQYF.

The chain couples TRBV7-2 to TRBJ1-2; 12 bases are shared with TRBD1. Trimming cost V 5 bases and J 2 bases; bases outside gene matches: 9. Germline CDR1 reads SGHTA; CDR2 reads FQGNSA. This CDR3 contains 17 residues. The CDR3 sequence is CASSTGTGGIGNYGYTF. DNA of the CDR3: TGTGCCAGCAGCACCGGGACAGGGGGCATAGGGAACTATGGCTACACCTTC. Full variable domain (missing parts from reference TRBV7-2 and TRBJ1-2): GAGVSQSPSNKVTEKGKDVELRCDPISGHTALYWYRQSLGQGLEFLIYFQGNSAPDKSGLPSDRFSAERTGGSVSTLTIQRTQQEDSAVYLCASSTGTGGIGNYGYTFGSGTRLTVV.

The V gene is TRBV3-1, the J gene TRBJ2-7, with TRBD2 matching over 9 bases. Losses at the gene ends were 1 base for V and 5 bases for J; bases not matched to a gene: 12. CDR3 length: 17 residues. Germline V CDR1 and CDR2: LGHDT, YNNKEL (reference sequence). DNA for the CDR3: TGTGCCAGCAGCCAAGTGATGCGGGGGGGCGTTATTCACGAGCAGTACTTC. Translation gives CASSQVMRGGVIHEQYF.

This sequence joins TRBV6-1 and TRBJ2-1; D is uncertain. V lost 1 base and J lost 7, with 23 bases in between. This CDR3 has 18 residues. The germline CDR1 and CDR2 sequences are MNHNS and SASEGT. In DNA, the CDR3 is TGTGCCAGCAGTGAAGTCCCGACACGTGTGAGTGGTAGGAATGAGCAGTTCTTC. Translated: CASSEVPTRVSGRNEQFF.

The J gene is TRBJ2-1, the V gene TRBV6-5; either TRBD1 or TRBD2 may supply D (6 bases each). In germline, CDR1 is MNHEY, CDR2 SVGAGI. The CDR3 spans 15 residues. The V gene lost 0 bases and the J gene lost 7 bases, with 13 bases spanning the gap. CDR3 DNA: TGTGCCAGCAGTTACTCTTGGGGGGCGGAAAATGAGCAGTTCTTC. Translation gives CASSYSWGAENEQFF.

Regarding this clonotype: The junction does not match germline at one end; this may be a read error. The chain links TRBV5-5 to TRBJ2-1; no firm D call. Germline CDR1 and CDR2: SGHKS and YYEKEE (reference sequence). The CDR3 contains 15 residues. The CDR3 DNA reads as TGTACCAGCAGCTTTTTTCTCTCCCTTGCTAATGAGCAGTTCTTC. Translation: CTSSFFLSLANEQFF.

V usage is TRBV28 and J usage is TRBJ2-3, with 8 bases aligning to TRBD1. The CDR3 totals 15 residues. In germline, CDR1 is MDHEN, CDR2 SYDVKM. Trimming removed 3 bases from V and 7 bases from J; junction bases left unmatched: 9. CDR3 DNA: TGTGCCAGCAGTTTTGCTAGGACAGGGTTAAATACGCAGTATTTT. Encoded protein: CASSFARTGLNTQYF.

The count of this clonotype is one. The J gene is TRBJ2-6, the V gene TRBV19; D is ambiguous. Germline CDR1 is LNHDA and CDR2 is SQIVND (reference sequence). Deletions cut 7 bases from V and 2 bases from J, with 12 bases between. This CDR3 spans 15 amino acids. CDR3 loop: CASTPDQAGANVLTF. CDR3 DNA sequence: TGTGCCAGTACCCCGGATCAGGCTGGGGCCAACGTCCTGACTTTC.

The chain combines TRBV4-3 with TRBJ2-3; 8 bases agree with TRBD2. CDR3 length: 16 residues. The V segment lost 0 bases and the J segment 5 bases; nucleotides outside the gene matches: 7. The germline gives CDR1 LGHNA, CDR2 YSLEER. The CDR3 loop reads CASSQDPSGQVDTQYF. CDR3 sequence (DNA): TGCGCCAGCAGCCAAGATCCTAGCGGGCAGGTAGATACGCAGTATTTT.

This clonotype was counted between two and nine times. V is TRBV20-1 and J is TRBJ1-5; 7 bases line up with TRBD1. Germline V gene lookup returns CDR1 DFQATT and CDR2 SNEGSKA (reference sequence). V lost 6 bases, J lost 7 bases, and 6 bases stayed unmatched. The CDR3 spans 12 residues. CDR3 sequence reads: CSANRGSQPQHF. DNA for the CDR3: TGCAGTGCAAACAGGGGATCCCAGCCCCAGCATTTT.

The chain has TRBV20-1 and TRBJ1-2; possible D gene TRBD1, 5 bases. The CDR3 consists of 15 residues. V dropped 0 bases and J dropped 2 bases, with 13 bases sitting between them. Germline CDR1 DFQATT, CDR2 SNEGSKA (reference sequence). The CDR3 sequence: CSARDREGVNYGYTF. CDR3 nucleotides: TGCAGTGCTAGAGATCGGGAAGGGGTGAACTATGGCTACACCTTC.

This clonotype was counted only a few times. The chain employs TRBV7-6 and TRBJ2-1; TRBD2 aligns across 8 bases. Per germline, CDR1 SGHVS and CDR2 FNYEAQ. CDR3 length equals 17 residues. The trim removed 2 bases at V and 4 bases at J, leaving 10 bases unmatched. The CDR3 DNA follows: TGTGCCAGCAGCTTAAGGTTAACTAGCGGTGATTACAATGAGCAGTTCTTC. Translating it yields CASSLRLTSGDYNEQFF.

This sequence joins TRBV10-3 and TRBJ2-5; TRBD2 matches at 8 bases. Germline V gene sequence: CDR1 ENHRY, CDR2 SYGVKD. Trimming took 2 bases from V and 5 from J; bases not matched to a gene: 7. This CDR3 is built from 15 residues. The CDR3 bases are TGTGCCATCAGTGAGAACTCCGGACTAGCTGAGACCCAGTACTTC. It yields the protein CAISENSGLAETQYF.

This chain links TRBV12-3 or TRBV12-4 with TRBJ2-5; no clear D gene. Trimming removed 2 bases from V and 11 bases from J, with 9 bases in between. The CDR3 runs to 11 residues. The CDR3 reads CASSLKTFQYF. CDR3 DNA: TGTGCCAGCAGTTTAAAGACTTTTCAGTACTTC.

The DNA of the CDR3 is TGTGCCAGCAGCACACGTCCCGGGACAGGGTACAATGAGCAGTTCTTC. It encodes CASSTRPGTGYNEQFF. This rearrangement joins TRBV7-2 to TRBJ2-1, with 9 bases identical to TRBD1. From germline, CDR1 is SGHTA and CDR2 FQGNSA. With V trimmed by 5 bases and J by 4 bases, 9 bases remained unmatched. CDR3 length: 16 amino acids.

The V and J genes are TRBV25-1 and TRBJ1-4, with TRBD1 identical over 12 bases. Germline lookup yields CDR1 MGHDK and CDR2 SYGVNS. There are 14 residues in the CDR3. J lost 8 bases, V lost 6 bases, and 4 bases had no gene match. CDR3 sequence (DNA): TGTGCCAGCAGAGGGGACAGGGGGCAGGAAAAACTGTTTTTT. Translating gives CASRGDRGQEKLFF. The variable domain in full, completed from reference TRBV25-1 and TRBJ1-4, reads EADIYQTPRYLVIGTGKKITLECSQTMGHDKMYWYQQDPGMELHLIHYSYGVNSTEKGDLSSESTVSRIRTEHFPLTLESARPSHTSQYLCASRGDRGQEKLFFGSGTQLSVL.

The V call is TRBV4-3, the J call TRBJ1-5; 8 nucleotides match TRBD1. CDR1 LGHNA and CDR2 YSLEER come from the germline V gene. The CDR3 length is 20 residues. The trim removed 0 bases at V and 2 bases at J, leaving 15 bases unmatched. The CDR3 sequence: CASSQEVFGALTGGNQPQHF. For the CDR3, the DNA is TGCGCCAGCAGCCAAGAAGTCTTCGGAGCTCTGACAGGGGGCAATCAGCCCCAGCATTTT.

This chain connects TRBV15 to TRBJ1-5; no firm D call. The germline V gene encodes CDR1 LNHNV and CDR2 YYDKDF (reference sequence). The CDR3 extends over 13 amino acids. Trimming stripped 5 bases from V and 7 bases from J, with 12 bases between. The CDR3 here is CATSPSDEQPQHF. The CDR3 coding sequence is TGTGCCACCAGCCCCTCGGATGAACAGCCCCAGCATTTT.

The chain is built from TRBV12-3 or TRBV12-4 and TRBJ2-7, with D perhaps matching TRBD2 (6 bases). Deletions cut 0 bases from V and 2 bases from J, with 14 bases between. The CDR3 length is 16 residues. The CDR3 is CASSLAVGRGPYEQYF. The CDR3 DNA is TGTGCCAGCAGTTTAGCGGTGGGGCGGGGCCCCTACGAGCAGTACTTC.

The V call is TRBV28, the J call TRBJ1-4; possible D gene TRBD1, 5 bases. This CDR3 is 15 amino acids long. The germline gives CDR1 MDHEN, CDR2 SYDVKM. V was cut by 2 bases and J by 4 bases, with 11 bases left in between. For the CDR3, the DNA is TGTGCCAGCAGTTTAATCACAGGTCTTAATGAAAAACTGTTTTTT. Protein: CASSLITGLNEKLFF.